The rows below give T cell receptor beta chains drawn from one sample of a study of neurological immune-mediated disorders. TCRdb itself ran the 5' RACE reads through MiXCR, one entry per CDR3 protein. The sample yields about 66,000 distinct CDR3 sequences, roughly 4.5% seen once. The material sequenced was PBMCs. The receptors were sampled from a man aged 25-45 years with multiple sclerosis. The CDR3 runs from the conserved cysteine through the conserved F or W. D genes are given only for firm matches. The size field is filled for only some rows; it gives once, few, many or a size class.

many,.,TRBJ1-2,TRBV4-1,CASSQDLKGMAGRYGYTF,TGCGCCAGCAGCCAAGATCTGAAGGGAATGGCAGGGCGCTATGGCTACACCTTC
many,TRBD1,TRBJ1-6,TRBV27,CASSRQGIDSPLHF,TGTGCCAGCAGCCGACAGGGGATAGACTCACCCCTCCACTTT
many,TRBD1,TRBJ1-1,TRBV7-9,CASSKWTGRNTEAFF,TGTGCCAGCAGCAAGTGGACAGGAAGAAACACTGAAGCTTTCTTT
few,.,TRBJ1-1,TRBV25-1,CASSERSATAHTEAFF,TGTGCCAGCAGTGAACGTAGCGCAACGGCTCACACTGAAGCTTTCTTT
many,.,TRBJ1-4,TRBV5-1,CASSLDGQENEKLFF,TGCGCCAGCAGCTTGGACGGGCAGGAAAATGAAAAACTGTTTTTT
many,TRBD1,TRBJ2-1,TRBV4-1,CASSQWDRAGNEQFF,TGCGCCAGCAGCCAATGGGACAGGGCGGGGAATGAGCAGTTCTTC
many,.,TRBJ1-5,TRBV4-1,CASSQLGVGGQPQHF,TGCGCCAGCAGCCAATTAGGGGTAGGCGGGCAGCCCCAGCATTTT
many,.,TRBJ1-5,TRBV6-5,CASSYSVVQPQHF,TGTGCCAGCAGTTATTCAGTGGTTCAGCCCCAGCATTTT
many,.,TRBJ2-5,TRBV30,CAWSDLSQTQYF,TGTGCCTGGAGTGACTTGTCCCAGACCCAGTACTTC
many,TRBD2,TRBJ2-7,TRBV10-3,CATFDLAGSTYEQYF,TGTGCCACTTTCGATCTAGCGGGGTCGACCTACGAGCAGTACTTC
many,.,TRBJ1-2,TRBV12-3/TRBV12-4,CASSFWGGDGTF,TGTGCCAGCAGTTTCTGGGGGGGCGACGGCACCTTC
many,.,TRBJ1-1,TRBV3-1,CASSQDHGTRYGEAFF,TGTGCCAGCAGCCAAGATCACGGAACCCGCTACGGTGAAGCTTTCTTT
many,.,TRBJ2-1,TRBV7-2,CASSYGAYNEQFF,TGTGCCAGCAGCTACGGGGCGTACAATGAGCAGTTCTTC
many,.,TRBJ1-1,TRBV4-1,CASSQDAAQTNTEAFF,TGCGCCAGCAGCCAAGATGCCGCACAGACGAACACTGAAGCTTTCTTT
many,.,TRBJ2-1,TRBV6-5,CASSLTRVNEQFF,TGTGCCAGCAGTTTGACTAGAGTCAATGAGCAGTTCTTC
many,TRBD1,TRBJ2-7,TRBV10-3,CAISEPGQGFYEQYF,TGTGCCATCAGTGAGCCGGGACAGGGTTTCTACGAGCAGTACTTC
.,.,TRBJ1-4,TRBV5-1,CASSRGGEVNEKLFF,TGCGCCAGCAGCCGAGGCGGTGAGGTTAATGAAAAACTGTTTTTT
.,TRBD1,TRBJ1-2,TRBV5-1,CASSDPQGNSYGYTF,TGCGCCAGCAGCGACCCACAGGGGAACAGCTATGGCTACACCTTC
many,TRBD2,TRBJ2-1,TRBV4-1,CASSPGTSDEQFF,TGCGCCAGCAGCCCCGGGACTAGCGATGAGCAGTTCTTC
many,.,TRBJ2-2,TRBV5-1,CASRWENANTGELFF,TGCGCCAGCAGGTGGGAGAACGCGAACACCGGGGAGCTGTTTTTT
many,TRBD2,TRBJ2-5,TRBV3-1,CASTPTSGGGETQYF,TGTGCCAGCACCCCCACTAGCGGGGGAGGAGAGACCCAGTACTTC
many,.,TRBJ2-5,TRBV5-1,CASSLDQETQYF,TGCGCCAGCAGCTTGGATCAAGAGACCCAGTACTTC